This T cell receptor (beta chain) was sequenced during a study of T cell responses to AZD1222 COVID-19 vaccine. At the level of the study: Analyses pooled second doses at about 4 or about 12 weeks. Study findings and constraints: CD4 TCRs linked to vaccination spanned spike, dominating at 160-218 and 743-854. The number of AZD1222 recipients seropositive at baseline was only six.

The CDR3 totals 16 residues. CDR1 and CDR2 (germline): SGHTA, FQGNSA. Trimming stripped 1 base from V and 0 bases from J, with 12 bases between. Here immunoSEQ multiplex PCR was the method, and the copy in TCRdb shows in-frame clones only, minus some. This sample has approximately 180,000 clones, with 70% to 90% found just once. Of note for this clone: What it binds is unknown.

The sample here was peripheral blood, taken on day 0 of AZD1222 vaccination. The clonotype was recovered from an adult in good health. The chain joins TRBV7-2 to TRBJ1-1, with D hard to call. Here the CDR3 reads CASSLGRWAMNTEAFF. The CDR3 coding sequence is TGTGCCAGCAGCTTAGGGCGGTGGGCTATGAACACTGAAGCTTTCTTT.